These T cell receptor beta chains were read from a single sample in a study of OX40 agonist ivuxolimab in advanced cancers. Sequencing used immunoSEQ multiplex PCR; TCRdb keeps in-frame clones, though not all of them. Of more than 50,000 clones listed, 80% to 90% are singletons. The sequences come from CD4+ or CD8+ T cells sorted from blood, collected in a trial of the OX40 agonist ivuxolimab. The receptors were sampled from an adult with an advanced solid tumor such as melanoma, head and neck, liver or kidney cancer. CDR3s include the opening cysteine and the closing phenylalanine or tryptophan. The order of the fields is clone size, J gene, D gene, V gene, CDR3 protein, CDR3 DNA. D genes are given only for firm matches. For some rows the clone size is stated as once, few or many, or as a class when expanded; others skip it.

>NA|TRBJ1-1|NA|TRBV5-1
CASSLATQNTEAFF
TGCGCCAGCAGCTTGGCCACACAGAACACTGAAGCTTTCTTT
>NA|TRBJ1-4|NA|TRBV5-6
CASSRGNENEKLFF
TGTGCCAGCAGCCGCGGGAACGAAAATGAAAAACTGTTTTTT
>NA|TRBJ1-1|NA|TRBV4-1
CASSQEVQVNTEAFF
TGCGCCAGCAGCCAAGAAGTCCAGGTGAACACTGAAGCTTTCTTT
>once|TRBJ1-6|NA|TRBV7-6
CASSLREGNSPLHF
TGTGCCAGCAGTTTACGGGAAGGGAATTCACCCCTCCACTTT
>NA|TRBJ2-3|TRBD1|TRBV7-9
CASSERTGAIVTQYF
TGTGCCAGCAGCGAACGGACAGGGGCCATAGTTACGCAGTATTTT
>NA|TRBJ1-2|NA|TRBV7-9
CASSSTLTSIQHYGYTF
TGTGCCAGCAGCTCCACCCTCACCTCGATTCAGCACTATGGCTACACCTTC
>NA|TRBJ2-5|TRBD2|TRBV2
CASSWGLAGGQETQYF
TGTGCCAGCAGTTGGGGACTAGCGGGGGGACAAGAGACCCAGTACTTC
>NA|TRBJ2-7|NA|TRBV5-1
CASSLAETSSYEQYF
TGCGCCAGCAGCTTGGCCGAGACATCATCCTACGAGCAGTACTTC
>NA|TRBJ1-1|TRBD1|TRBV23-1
CASRNGTGNTEAFF
TGCGCCAGTCGGAACGGGACAGGGAACACTGAAGCTTTCTTT
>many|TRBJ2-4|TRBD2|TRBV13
CASSLTSGMTKNIQYF
TGTGCCAGCAGCTTGACTAGCGGGATGACCAAAAACATTCAGTACTTC
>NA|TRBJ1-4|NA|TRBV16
CASSLGEKLFF
TGTGCCAGCAGCCTCGGGGAAAAACTGTTTTTT
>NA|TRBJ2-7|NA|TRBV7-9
CASSLPGAPYEQYF
TGTGCCAGCAGCTTACCAGGGGCCCCCTACGAGCAGTACTTC
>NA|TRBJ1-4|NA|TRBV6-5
CASSSLTGSKEKLFF
TGTGCCAGCAGTTCTCTCACAGGGTCGAAGGAAAAACTGTTTTTT
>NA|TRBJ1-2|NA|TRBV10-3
CAISGIEQANYGYTF
TGTGCCATCAGTGGTATCGAACAGGCTAACTATGGCTACACCTTC
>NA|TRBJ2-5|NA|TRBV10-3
CAISEDSPETQYF
TGTGCCATCAGCGAGGACTCGCCAGAGACCCAGTACTTC
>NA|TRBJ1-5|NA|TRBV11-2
CASSLGGANQPQHF
TGTGCCAGCAGCTTAGGGGGGGCGAATCAGCCCCAGCATTTT
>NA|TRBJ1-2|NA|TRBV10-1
CASSETGKGYTF
TGCGCCAGCAGTGAGACAGGGAAAGGCTACACCTTC
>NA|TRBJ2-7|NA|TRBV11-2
CASTPPGLSYEQYF
TGTGCCAGCACCCCTCCGGGACTCTCCTACGAGCAGTACTTC
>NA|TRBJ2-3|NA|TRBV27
CASSTFGGRTQYF
TGTGCCAGCAGTACCTTCGGGGGTCGTACGCAGTATTTT
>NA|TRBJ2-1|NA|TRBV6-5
CASRTPQGFADEQFF
TGTGCCAGCAGAACACCTCAGGGGTTCGCTGATGAGCAGTTCTTC
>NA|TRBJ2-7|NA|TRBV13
CASSFLASYEQYF
TGTGCCAGCAGCTTTCTTGCTAGCTACGAGCAGTACTTC
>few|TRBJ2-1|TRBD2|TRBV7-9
CASSPQREDNEQFF
TGTGCCAGCAGCCCCCAGCGGGAGGATAATGAGCAGTTCTTC
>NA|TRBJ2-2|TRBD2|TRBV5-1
CASSSTSGGAGELFF
TGCGCCAGCAGCTCGACTAGCGGGGGGGCCGGGGAGCTGTTTTTT
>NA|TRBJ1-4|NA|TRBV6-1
CASSEVDGYNEKLFF
TGTGCCAGCAGTGAAGTGGACGGATATAATGAAAAACTGTTTTTT
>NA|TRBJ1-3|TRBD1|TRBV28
CASSLERQGSGNTIYF
TGTGCCAGCAGTTTAGAGCGACAGGGTTCTGGAAACACCATATATTTT
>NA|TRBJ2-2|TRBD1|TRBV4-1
CARNRDRGPGELFF
TGCGCCAGGAACAGGGACAGGGGCCCCGGGGAGCTGTTTTTT
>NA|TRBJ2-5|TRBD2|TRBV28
CASSPVLAGVGETQYF
TGTGCCAGCAGTCCCGTTTTAGCGGGAGTGGGGGAGACCCAGTACTTC
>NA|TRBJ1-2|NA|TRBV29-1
CSVVPWGPANYGYTF
TGCAGCGTTGTCCCCTGGGGTCCAGCTAACTATGGCTACACCTTC
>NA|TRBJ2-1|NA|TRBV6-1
CASSEVVGQGNEQFF
TGTGCCAGCAGTGAAGTTGTTGGGCAGGGGAATGAGCAGTTCTTC
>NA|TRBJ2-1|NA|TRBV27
CASSLGGGVEQFF
TGTGCCAGCAGTTTAGGAGGGGGAGTTGAGCAGTTCTTC
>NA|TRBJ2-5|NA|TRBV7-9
CASSFGVKPGAQETQYF
TGTGCCAGCAGCTTCGGTGTCAAACCAGGGGCCCAAGAGACCCAGTACTTC
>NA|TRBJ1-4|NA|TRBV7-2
CASSRYNEKLFF
TGTGCCAGCAGCCGGTATAATGAAAAACTGTTTTTT
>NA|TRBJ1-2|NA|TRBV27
CASSLSSRAGYTF
TGTGCCAGCAGTTTATCATCCAGGGCTGGCTACACCTTC
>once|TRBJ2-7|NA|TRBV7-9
CASSPIFDEQYF
TGTGCCAGCAGCCCTATCTTCGACGAGCAGTACTTC
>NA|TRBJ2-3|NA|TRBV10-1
CASSDGPYTDTQYF
TGCGCCAGCAGTGACGGCCCGTACACAGATACGCAGTATTTT
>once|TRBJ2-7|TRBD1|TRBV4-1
CASSHLQGVFSYEQYF
TGCGCCAGCAGCCACTTGCAGGGGGTTTTCTCCTACGAGCAGTACTTC
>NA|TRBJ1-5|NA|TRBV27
CASRPSGSNQPQHF
TGTGCCAGCAGGCCGTCTGGAAGCAATCAGCCCCAGCATTTT
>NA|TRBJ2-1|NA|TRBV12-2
CASRLDTSREALNEQFF
TGTGCAAGTCGCTTAGATACCTCGCGGGAAGCTCTCAATGAGCAGTTCTTC
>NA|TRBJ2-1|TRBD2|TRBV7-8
CASSLTGLAGASGSSYNEQFF
TGTGCCAGCAGCTTAACAGGCCTTGCAGGGGCTAGCGGGAGTTCCTACAATGAGCAGTTCTTC
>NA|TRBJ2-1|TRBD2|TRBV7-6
CASSSSLAGGYNEQFF
TGTGCCAGCAGCTCTTCCTTAGCGGGAGGGTACAATGAGCAGTTCTTC
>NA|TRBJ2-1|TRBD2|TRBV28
CASTSAREGTYNEQFF
TGTGCCAGCACCTCCGCGAGGGAGGGAACCTACAATGAGCAGTTCTTC
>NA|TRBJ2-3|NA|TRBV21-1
CASSQSPGLAGTDTQYF
TGTGCCAGCAGCCAGAGCCCGGGACTAGCGGGTACAGATACGCAGTATTTT
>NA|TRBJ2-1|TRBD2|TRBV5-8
CASSRTSGKDNEQFF
TGTGCCAGCTCCCGGACTAGCGGGAAAGACAATGAGCAGTTCTTC